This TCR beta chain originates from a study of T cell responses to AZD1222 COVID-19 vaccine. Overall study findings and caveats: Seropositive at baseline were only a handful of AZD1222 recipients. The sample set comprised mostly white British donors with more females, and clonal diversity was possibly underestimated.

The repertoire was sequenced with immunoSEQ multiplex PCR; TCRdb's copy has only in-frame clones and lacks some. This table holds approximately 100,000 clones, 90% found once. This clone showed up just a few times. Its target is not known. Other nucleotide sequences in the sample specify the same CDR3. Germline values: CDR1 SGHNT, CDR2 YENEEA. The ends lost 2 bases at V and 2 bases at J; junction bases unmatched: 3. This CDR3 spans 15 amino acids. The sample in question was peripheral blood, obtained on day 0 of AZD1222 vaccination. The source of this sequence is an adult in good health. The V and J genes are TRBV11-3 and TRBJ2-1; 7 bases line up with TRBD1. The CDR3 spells CASSLTGEPYNEQFF. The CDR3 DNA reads TGTGCCAGCAGCTTAACAGGGGAACCCTACAATGAGCAGTTCTTC.